This entry lists 9 T cell receptor beta chains sequenced from one sample in a study of regulatory T cells in long-lasting Graves disease. The time point: newly diagnosed GD, antithyroid drugs for less than 3 months. RNA extracted from PBMCs served as the sequencing template. Construction of the TCR beta libraries employed iRepertoire HTBI primers in conjunction with Arm-PCR of CDR3 regions. TCRdb re-analysed the multiplex PCR reads in MiXCR, keeping a single row per CDR3 protein. The table includes about 530,000 distinct CDR3 sequences, 16% detected once. These data were also filed under a second study, of T cells in Graves' hyperthyroidism and ophthalmopathy.

Source: peripheral blood mononuclear cells (PBMCs), taken at new diagnosis, from a patient treated with antithyroid drugs. These receptors were obtained from a woman between 40 and 65 years old with Graves disease.

This clonotype showed up many times. V usage is TRBV12-3 or TRBV12-4 and J usage is TRBJ2-4; 7 bases align to TRBD2. Trimming removed 3 bases from V and 8 bases from J; junction bases left unmatched: 7. The CDR3 runs 14 residues. The CDR3 region has the DNA TGTGCCAGCAGTTTTCGCGGGGGTGGGGACATTCAGTACTTC. This codes for CASSFRGGGDIQYF.

V gene TRBV9 combines with J gene TRBJ2-7; unclear D gene. Trimming cost V 0 bases and J 0 bases, with 10 bases left between them. In germline, CDR1 is SGDLS, CDR2 YYNGEE. The CDR3 is 15 amino acids. The CDR3 DNA reads TGTGCCAGCAGCGTAGGCGGAGCCCCCTCCTACGAGCAGTACTTC. Protein: CASSVGGAPSYEQYF. The full variable domain, in which reference TRBV9 and TRBJ2-7 provide the parts outside the CDR3, is DSGVTQTPKHLITATGQRVTLRCSPRSGDLSVYWYQQSLDQGLQFLIQYYNGEERAKGNILERFSAQQFPDLHSELNLSSLELGDSALYFCASSVGGAPSYEQYFGPGTRLTVT.

The chain is built from TRBV30 and TRBJ2-7; D is unclear. The CDR3 covers 13 residues. Germline V gives CDR1 GTSNPN, CDR2 SVGIG (reference sequence). Trimming took 2 bases from V and 7 from J, leaving 15 bases between them. The chain's CDR3 is CAWSPPGRQEQYF. The CDR3 nucleotides are TGTGCCTGGAGTCCCCCCGGTAGGCAGGAGCAGTACTTC.

This clonotype was picked up many times. This chain connects TRBV5-1 to TRBJ2-1, with D perhaps given as TRBD1 or TRBD2 (5 bases each). The CDR3 contains 16 residues. Germline V lookup: CDR1 SGHRS, CDR2 YFSETQ. Trimming removed 0 bases at V and 0 bases at J, with 10 bases between. CDR3 DNA: TGCGCCAGCAGCTTGGAGGGACGGGCCTCCTACAATGAGCAGTTCTTC. Translating it yields CASSLEGRASYNEQFF.

This clonotype appeared many times. V and J are TRBV4-1 and TRBJ2-7; no definite D call. Germline CDR1 and CDR2: MGHRA and YSYEKL. This CDR3 comprises 12 residues. With 3 bases removed from V and 6 bases from J, the gap between germline ends came to 9 bases. The CDR3 bases are TGCGCCAGCAGCCATCCCTCCCTCGAGCAGTACTTC. It translates to CASSHPSLEQYF.

This clonotype was seen a few times. The chain uses TRBV3-1 and TRBJ2-2; TRBD2 aligns across 7 bases. Per germline, CDR1 LGHDT and CDR2 YNNKEL (reference sequence). The junction had 7 bases not matched to a gene; V was cut back by 8 bases and J by 4 bases. CDR3 size: 14 residues. The CDR3 protein is CASWGGLLTGELFF. The CDR3 DNA follows: TGTGCCAGCTGGGGGGGACTCCTCACCGGGGAGCTGTTTTTT.

The chain has TRBV19 and TRBJ1-2, with D uncertain. CDR1 is LNHDA and CDR2 is SQIVND in the germline V gene (reference sequence). V was shortened by 4 bases and J by 8 bases, with 8 bases between the two germline ends. The CDR3 contains 11 residues. CDR3 DNA: TGTGCCAGTAGTACCGGAAAGGGCTACACCTTC. It codes for CASSTGKGYTF.

On this clonotype itself: A much more abundant neighbour one base away suggests this may be a read error. This chain links TRBV20-1 with TRBJ2-1; D is unresolved. The V gene's germline CDR1 is DFQATT and CDR2 SNEGSKA (reference sequence). The CDR3 totals 10 residues. The V and J ends lost 3 bases and 7 bases respectively, with 4 bases between them. The CDR3 nucleotides are TGCAGTGCTAGTCATAATGAGCAGTTCTTC. Translation: CSASHNEQFF.

V is TRBV29-1 and J is TRBJ1-2, with TRBD1 matching 7 bases. With V trimmed by 1 base and J by 1 base, 0 bases remained unmatched. The CDR3 totals 13 residues. The germline V gene has CDR1 SQVTM and CDR2 ANQGSEA. The CDR3 DNA is TGCAGCGTTGAAGGGGACAGTAACTATGGCTACACCTTC. Its translation: CSVEGDSNYGYTF.